Listed below are T cell receptor beta chains from one sample, sequenced in a study of T cell responses to AZD1222 COVID-19 vaccine. Profiled with immunoSEQ multiplex PCR; TCRdb holds only in-frame clones, not every one. The top ten clones hold about 4.5% of a sample with some 100,000 clones, about 87% of them seen once. The specimen was peripheral blood, collected 28 days after the second AZD1222 dose. The receptor source for this set is an adult who received the AZD1222 COVID-19 vaccine. CDR3s include the opening cysteine and the closing phenylalanine or tryptophan. The D gene is left open where the match is weak. Some rows have no size entry. The others give once, few or many, or a class for an expanded clone.

.,TRBV18,TRBJ2-7,.,CASSPGRAQEQYF,TGTGCCAGCTCACCCGGGCGGGCCCAAGAGCAGTACTTC
.,TRBV19,TRBJ1-2,.,CASLEDRGGHGYTF,TGTGCCAGCCTGGAGGACCGCGGTGGGCATGGCTACACCTTC
once,TRBV11-3,TRBJ1-5,TRBD1,CASSSGQGRNQPQHF,TGTGCCAGCAGCTCTGGACAGGGCCGGAATCAGCCCCAGCATTTT
.,TRBV4-1,TRBJ2-7,.,CASSQDSEGRGISYEQYF,TGCGCCAGCAGCCAAGATTCAGAGGGGAGAGGAATCTCCTACGAGCAGTACTTC
.,TRBV6-5,TRBJ1-3,.,CASSYSIQTGNTIYF,TGTGCCAGCAGTTACTCGATACAGACCGGAAACACCATATATTTT
.,TRBV5-8,TRBJ1-2,.,CASSLVTGSYGYTF,TGTGCCAGCAGCTTGGTGACGGGAAGCTATGGCTACACCTTC
.,TRBV28,TRBJ2-7,TRBD2,CASSSLGGRERAYEQYF,TGTGCCAGCAGTTCCCTTGGGGGGAGGGAGAGAGCCTACGAGCAGTACTTC
.,TRBV30,TRBJ2-2,.,CAWKISRATGELFF,TGTGCCTGGAAGATTAGCCGGGCCACCGGGGAGCTGTTTTTT
.,TRBV12-3/TRBV12-4,TRBJ1-5,TRBD1,CASTSRGNQPQHF,TGTGCCAGCACGTCCAGGGGGAATCAGCCCCAGCATTTT
.,TRBV7-9,TRBJ1-1,.,CASSNPLTEAFF,TGTGCCAGCAGCAACCCTTTGACTGAAGCTTTCTTT
.,TRBV18,TRBJ2-7,.,CASSPLKDEQYF,TGTGCCAGCTCACCACTCAAGGACGAGCAGTACTTC
.,TRBV3-1/TRBV3-2,TRBJ2-3,.,CASSPQEGTQYF,TGTGCCAGCAGCCCTCAAGAGGGTACGCAGTATTTT
.,TRBV6-2/TRBV6-3,TRBJ2-7,.,CASSYSRQGYSYEQYF,TGTGCCAGCAGTTACTCCAGGCAGGGATACTCCTACGAGCAGTACTTC
.,TRBV5-6,TRBJ1-3,.,CASSLGPIAGNTIYF,TGTGCCAGCAGCTTGGGACCGATAGCTGGAAACACCATATATTTT
.,TRBV24-1,TRBJ2-1,.,CATKGEQFF,TGTGCCACCAAGGGTGAGCAGTTCTTC